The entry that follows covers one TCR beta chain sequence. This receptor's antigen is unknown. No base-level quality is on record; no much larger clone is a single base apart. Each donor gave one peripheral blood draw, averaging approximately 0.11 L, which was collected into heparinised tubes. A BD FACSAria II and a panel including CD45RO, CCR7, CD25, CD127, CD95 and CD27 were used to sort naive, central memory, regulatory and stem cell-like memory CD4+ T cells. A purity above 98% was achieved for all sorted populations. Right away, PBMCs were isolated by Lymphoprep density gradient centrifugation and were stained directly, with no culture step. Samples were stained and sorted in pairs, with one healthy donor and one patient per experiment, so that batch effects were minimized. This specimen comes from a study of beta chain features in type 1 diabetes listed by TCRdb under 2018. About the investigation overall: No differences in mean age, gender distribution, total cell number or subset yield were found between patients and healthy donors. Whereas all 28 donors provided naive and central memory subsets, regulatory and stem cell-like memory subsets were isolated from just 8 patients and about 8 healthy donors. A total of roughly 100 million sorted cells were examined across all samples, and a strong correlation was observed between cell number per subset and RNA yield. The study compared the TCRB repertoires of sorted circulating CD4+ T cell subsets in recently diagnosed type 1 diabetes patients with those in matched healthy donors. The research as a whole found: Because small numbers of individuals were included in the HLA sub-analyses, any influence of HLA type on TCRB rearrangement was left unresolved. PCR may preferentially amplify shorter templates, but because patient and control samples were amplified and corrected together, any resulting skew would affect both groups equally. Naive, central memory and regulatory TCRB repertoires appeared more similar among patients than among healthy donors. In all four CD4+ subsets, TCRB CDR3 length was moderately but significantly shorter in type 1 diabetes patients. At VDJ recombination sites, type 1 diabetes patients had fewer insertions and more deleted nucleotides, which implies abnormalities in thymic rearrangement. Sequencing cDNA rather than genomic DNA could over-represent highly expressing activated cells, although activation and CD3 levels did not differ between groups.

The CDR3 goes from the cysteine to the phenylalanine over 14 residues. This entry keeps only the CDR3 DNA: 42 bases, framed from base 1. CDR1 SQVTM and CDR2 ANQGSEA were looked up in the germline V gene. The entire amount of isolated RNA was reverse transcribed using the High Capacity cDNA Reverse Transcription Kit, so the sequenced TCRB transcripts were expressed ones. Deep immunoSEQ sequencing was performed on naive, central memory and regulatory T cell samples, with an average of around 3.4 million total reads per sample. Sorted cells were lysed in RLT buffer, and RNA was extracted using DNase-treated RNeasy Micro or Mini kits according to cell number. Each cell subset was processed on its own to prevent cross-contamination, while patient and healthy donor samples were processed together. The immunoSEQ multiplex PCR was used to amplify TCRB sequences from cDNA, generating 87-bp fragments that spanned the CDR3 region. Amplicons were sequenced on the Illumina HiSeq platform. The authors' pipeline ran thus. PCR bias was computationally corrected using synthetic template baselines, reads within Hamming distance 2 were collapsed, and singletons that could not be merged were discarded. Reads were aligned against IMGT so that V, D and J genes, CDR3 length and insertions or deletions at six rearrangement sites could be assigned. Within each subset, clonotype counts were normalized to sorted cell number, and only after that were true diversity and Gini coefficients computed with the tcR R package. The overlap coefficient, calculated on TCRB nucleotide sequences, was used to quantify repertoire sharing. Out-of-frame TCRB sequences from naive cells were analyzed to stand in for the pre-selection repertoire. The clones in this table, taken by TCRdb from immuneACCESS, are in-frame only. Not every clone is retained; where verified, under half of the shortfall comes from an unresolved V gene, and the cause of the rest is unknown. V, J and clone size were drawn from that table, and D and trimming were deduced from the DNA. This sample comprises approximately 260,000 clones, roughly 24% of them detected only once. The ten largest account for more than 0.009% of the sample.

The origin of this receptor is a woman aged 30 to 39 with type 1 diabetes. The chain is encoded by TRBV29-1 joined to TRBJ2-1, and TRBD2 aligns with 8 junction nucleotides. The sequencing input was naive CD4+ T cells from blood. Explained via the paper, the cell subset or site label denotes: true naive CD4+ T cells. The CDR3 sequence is CSCLAGLSYNEQFF. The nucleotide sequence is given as TGCAGTTGCCTAGCGGGCCTCTCCTACAATGAGCAGTTCTTC.